This T cell receptor beta chain was identified in a study of blood T cell repertoires in COVID-19. Study as a whole: Some COVID-19 samples were acute and others convalescent; all came from the United States, Italy and Spain. T cells, B-cell-depleted T cells, or PBMCs supplied cDNA or gDNA.

In the original processing: Estimates of nucleated cell counts were drawn from the amplification of reference gene primers. Generated by immunoSEQ multiplex PCR, the TCRdb table keeps only in-frame clones and is missing some. V and J calls plus clone size are reproduced from that table; the DNA served to infer D and trimming. This sample has 240,000 or so clones; about 90% occur once, and the top ten carry 3%. CDR3 size: 13 residues. The V and J ends lost 7 bases and 4 bases, in that order; junction bases with no gene match: 5. Sequenced input: peripheral blood. This chain links TRBV12-3 or TRBV12-4 with TRBJ1-1; 8 bases are shared with TRBD1. The sequence was obtained from a woman aged 30 to 39 who had recovered from COVID-19. CDR3 in amino acids: CASTRTGGTEAFF. For the CDR3, the DNA is TGTGCCAGCACTCGTACAGGGGGCACTGAAGCTTTCTTT.